These 8 T cell receptor beta chains were sequenced from one sample in a study of shared T cell receptors in the human thymus. The assay was immunoSEQ multiplex PCR, and TCRdb's table has in-frame clones only and misses some. The table includes 700,000 or so clones, approximately 83% detected once. These data were likewise used in another study, on human thymus T cells.

Sequenced input: thymocytes. All receptors derive from a girl under three years old with a congenital heart defect.

CDR3 nucleotides: TGCGCCAGCAGTCCCAGACAGGGACTTGGTGGCTACACCTTC. Protein product: CASSPRQGLGGYTF. This chain links TRBV4-1 with TRBJ1-2; TRBD1 matches 7 bases. Germline lookup yields CDR1 MGHRA and CDR2 YSYEKL. This CDR3 contains 14 residues. The V gene end was trimmed by 6 bases and the J gene end by 7 bases; junction bases not matched to a gene: 11.

This clone was counted a few times. The chain's CDR3 is CASSLGLGQGVFYTF. The DNA for the CDR3 is TGCGCCAGCAGCTTGGGCTTAGGACAGGGGGTATTCTACACCTTC. The rearrangement uses TRBV5-1 and TRBJ1-2; 10 positions match TRBD1. This CDR3 has 15 amino acids. CDR1 and CDR2 from the germline V gene are SGHRS and YFSETQ. Trimming cost V 0 bases and J 10 bases; bases outside gene matches: 9.

The rearrangement joins TRBV30 to TRBJ1-1; 8 bases agree with TRBD1. The length of the CDR3 is 17 residues. The J segment lost 5 bases and the V segment lost 3 bases, leaving 17 bases of the junction unmatched. Germline CDR1 is GTSNPN and CDR2 is SVGIG (reference sequence). CDR3 coding DNA: TGTGCCTGGAGGGGCGCGAACAGGGGGGTAGAAGGGACTGAAGCTTTCTTT. Translation gives CAWRGANRGVEGTEAFF.

The chain joins TRBV7-9 to TRBJ2-1; 14 nucleotides agree with TRBD2. This CDR3 comprises 16 residues. J was trimmed by 6 bases and V by 5 bases; bases with no gene match: 6. Per germline, CDR1 SEHNR and CDR2 FQNEAQ (reference sequence). CDR3 nucleotide sequence: TGTGCCAGCAGCCGTCAGACTAGCGGGGGGGGCAATGAGCAGTTCTTC. Its translation is CASSRQTSGGGNEQFF.

The V gene is TRBV18, the J gene TRBJ1-1; the match to TRBD1 covers 10 bases. In germline, CDR1 is KGHSH, CDR2 LQKENI. There are 17 residues in the CDR3. The V and J ends lost 0 bases and 3 bases, in that order; junction bases with no gene match: 7. In nucleotides, the CDR3 is TGTGCCAGCTCACCACCGAGCGACAGGGGGCTAGACACTGAAGCTTTCTTT. Its protein is CASSPPSDRGLDTEAFF.

The chain recombines TRBV6-1 with TRBJ1-5; D is perhaps TRBD1 (6 bases). V was trimmed by 7 bases and J by 4 bases, leaving 11 bases between them. Germline CDR1 and CDR2: MNHNS and SASEGT. This CDR3 is 13 amino acids long. CDR3 region: CASNGGPNQPQHF. In DNA form, the CDR3 reads TGTGCCAGCAACGGGGGGCCAAATCAGCCCCAGCATTTT.

The genes are TRBV6-6 and TRBJ2-7; D is possibly TRBD1 (6 bases). Trimming took off 2 bases at V and 2 bases at J, with 16 bases between the two ends. The germline CDR1 and CDR2 sequences are MNHNY and SVGAGI (reference sequence). This CDR3 has 16 residues. The CDR3 region has the DNA TGTGCCAGCAGTTACCACGGGACACCTAGTACCTACGAGCAGTACTTC. Its protein is CASSYHGTPSTYEQYF.

The rearrangement uses TRBV5-1 and TRBJ2-3, with TRBD2 matching 8 bases. This CDR3 region has 16 residues. The V gene's germline CDR1 is SGHRS and CDR2 YFSETQ. V shed 0 bases, J shed 2 bases, and the junction held 5 bases outside the gene matches. CDR3 sequence (DNA): TGCGCCAGCAGCTTGGCCTCGGGGGGGATCACAGATACGCAGTATTTT. This translates into CASSLASGGITDTQYF. Combining the CDR3 with reference TRBV5-1 and TRBJ2-3 gives the whole variable domain KAGVTQTPRYLIKTRGQQVTLSCSPISGHRSVSWYQQTPGQGLQFLFEYFSETQRNKGNFPGRFSGRQFSNSRSEMNVSTLELGDSALYLCASSLASGGITDTQYFGPGTRLTVL.